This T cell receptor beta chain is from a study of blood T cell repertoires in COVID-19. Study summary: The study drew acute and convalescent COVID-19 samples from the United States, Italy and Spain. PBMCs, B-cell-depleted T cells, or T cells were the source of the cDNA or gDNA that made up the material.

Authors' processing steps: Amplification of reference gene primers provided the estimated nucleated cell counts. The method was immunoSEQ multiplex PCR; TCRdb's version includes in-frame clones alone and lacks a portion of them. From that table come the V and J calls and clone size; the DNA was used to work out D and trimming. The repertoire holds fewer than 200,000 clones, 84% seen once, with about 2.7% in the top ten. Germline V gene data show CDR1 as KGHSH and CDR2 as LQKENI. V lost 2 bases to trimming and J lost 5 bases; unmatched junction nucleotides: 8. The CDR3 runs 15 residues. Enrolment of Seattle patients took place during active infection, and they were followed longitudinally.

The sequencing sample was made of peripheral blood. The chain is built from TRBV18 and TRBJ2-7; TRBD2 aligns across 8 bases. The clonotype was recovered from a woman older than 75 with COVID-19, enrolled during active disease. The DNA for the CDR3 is TGTGCCAGCTCACCAGCGGGGGGCCTTCGGAACGAGCAGTACTTC. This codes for CASSPAGGLRNEQYF.